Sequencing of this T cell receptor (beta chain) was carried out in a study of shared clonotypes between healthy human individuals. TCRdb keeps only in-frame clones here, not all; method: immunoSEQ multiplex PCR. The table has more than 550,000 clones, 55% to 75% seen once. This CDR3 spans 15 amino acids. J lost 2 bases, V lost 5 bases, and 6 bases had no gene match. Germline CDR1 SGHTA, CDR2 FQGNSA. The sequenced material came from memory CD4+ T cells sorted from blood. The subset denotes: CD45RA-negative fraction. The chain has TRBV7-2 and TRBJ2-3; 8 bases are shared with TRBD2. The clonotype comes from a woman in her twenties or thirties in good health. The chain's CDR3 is CASSAHGLATDTQYF. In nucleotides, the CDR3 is TGTGCCAGCAGCGCCCACGGACTAGCCACAGATACGCAGTATTTT. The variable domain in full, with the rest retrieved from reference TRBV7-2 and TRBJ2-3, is GAGVSQSPSNKVTEKGKDVELRCDPISGHTALYWYRQSLGQGLEFLIYFQGNSAPDKSGLPSDRFSAERTGGSVSTLTIQRTQQEDSAVYLCASSAHGLATDTQYFGPGTRLTVL.